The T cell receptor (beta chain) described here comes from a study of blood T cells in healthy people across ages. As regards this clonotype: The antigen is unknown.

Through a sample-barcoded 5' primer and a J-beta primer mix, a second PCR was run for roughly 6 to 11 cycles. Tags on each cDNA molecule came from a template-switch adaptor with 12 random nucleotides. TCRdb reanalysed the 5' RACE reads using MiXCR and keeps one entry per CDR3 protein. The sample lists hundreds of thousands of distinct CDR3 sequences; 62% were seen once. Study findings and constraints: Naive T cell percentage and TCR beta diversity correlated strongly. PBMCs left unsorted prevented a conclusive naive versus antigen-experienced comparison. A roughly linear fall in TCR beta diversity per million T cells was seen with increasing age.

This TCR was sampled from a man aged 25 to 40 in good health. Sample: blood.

The CDR3 sequence is CASRRVAKNIQYF. CDR3 bases: TGTGCCAGCAGACGGGTAGCCAAAAACATTCAGTACTTC. This chain uses TRBV28 with TRBJ2-4; D gene uncertain. Trimming left V 6 bases short and J 0 bases short, with 6 bases between. CDR3 length equals 13 residues. The germline CDR1 and CDR2 sequences are MDHEN and SYDVKM.